This TCR beta chain was identified during a study of Ad26.COV2.S vaccination and SARS-CoV-2 variants listed by TCRdb under 2021. Background for the entire study: Donors in the vaccine arm were drawn from COV1001, a phase I-IIa trial of Ad26.COV2.S in healthy adults that was multicentre, randomized, double-blind and placebo-controlled. Dosing of Ad26.COV2.S was intramuscular, at either 5x10^10 or 1x10^11 viral particles, delivered as one shot or as two shots spaced 56 days apart. Sequencing of the TCRbeta repertoire served to evaluate the specificity and breadth of SARS-CoV-2-reactive T cell receptors following Ad26.COV2.S vaccination. A total of some 30 samples were included in the TCR-sequenced set, comprising around 19 Ad26.COV2.S vaccine recipients, 5 placebo recipients and 8 SARS-CoV-2 convalescent individuals. Trial participants were randomized into five groups of five, in which low-dose or high-dose Ad26.COV2.S was given once or twice, or placebo was given on both occasions. Investigators remained blinded to trial group allocation during experiments and outcome assessment. Study-wide conclusions, independent of this receptor: After vaccination, substantial breadth of spike-specific CD8+ and CD4+ T cell responses was reported. It was noted by the authors that total T cell responses may have been underestimated by the TCR breadth and depth analyses. The study was not powered for comparison of responses between vaccine doses or regimens. Spike-specific TCR breadth was higher in Ad26.COV2.S recipients than in placebo recipients (P = 0.0014). Vaccine and placebo recipients had similar non-spike TCR breadth, a finding consistent with the vaccine containing only spike.

With regard to this clone: The clone's antigen remains unknown. No much larger clone is present one base from it, and per-base qualities are unavailable.

CDR1 LGHNA and CDR2 YSLEER are derived from the germline V gene. Measured from the cysteine to the phenylalanine, the CDR3 is 16 residues long. Here the CDR3 DNA is all that survives: 48 bases in frame from base 1. V gives up 0 bases and J gives up 2 bases, and the segment between their germline ends measures 11 bases. The treatment or condition label on this specimen signifies: around 19 received Ad26.COV2.S at low or high dose, single or two shots; several received placebo; per-sample allocation not given. Repertoires of vaccine and placebo recipients were sequenced from samples taken on day 63 after the first injection. Cohort 1b enrolled 25 to 30 adults aged 18-55 years at a single site in Boston, USA, between 29 July and 7 August 2020. As a vaccine, Ad26.COV2.S was a replication-incompetent adenovirus type 26 vector that expressed a prefusion-stabilized SARS-CoV-2 spike protein derived from the original Wuhan strain.

TCRbeta CDR3 regions were sequenced with the immunoSEQ Assay. After extraction, genomic DNA underwent amplification by bias-controlled multiplex PCR, followed by high-throughput sequencing. As for the authors' bioinformatics: Collapsing and filtering of sequences were performed to quantify the absolute abundance of each unique TCRbeta CDR3 region. T cell fraction was estimated by normalizing TCRbeta template counts to usable DNA, which was measured by amplifying reference genes present in all nucleated cells. Repertoire TCRs were annotated as SARS-CoV-2-specific by exact matching of V gene, CDR3 amino acid sequence and J gene to a known reactive TCR set. MIRA supplied the reference SARS-CoV-2 TCR set, which was filtered for enrichment in COVID-19-positive ImmuneCODE repertoires so that public or cross-reactive TCRs were removed. Based on the MIRA antigens, annotated TCRs were further analysed at the level of specific ORF or position within ORF. Breadth was defined as annotated unique rearrangements over total unique productive rearrangements; depth was the summed frequency of those rearrangements. Two-sided Wilcoxon rank-sum tests were applied when comparing TCR breadth between groups. TCRdb limited this immuneACCESS table to in-frame rearrangements with V and J called. A share of clones is missing; checked studies link under half to unresolved V genes, and the rest is unexplained. The V and J calls and the clone size are those of that table, but D and trimming were determined from the DNA. The sample table lists about 350,000 clones, about 87% of them with a count of one. The biggest ten clones account for 6.4% of the sample.

The chain was built from TRBV4-3 and TRBJ1-3; the best D guess is TRBD1, with 6 bases matching. The sequence derives from a person aged 18 to 59 who received the Ad26.COV2.S COVID-19 vaccine or a placebo. Sequencing was performed on peripheral blood, taken in a trial of Ad26.COV2.S vaccine versus placebo. The CDR3 here reads CASSQDQRGTGNTIYF. The nucleotides are TGCGCCAGCAGCCAAGATCAGAGGGGGACTGGAAACACCATATATTTT.